This T cell receptor (beta chain) is drawn from a study of PD-L1 blockade in urothelial cancer (dated by TCRdb to 2017 to 2019). Broadly, across the study: All patients started therapy at some point between 2014 and 2016 and received atezolizumab 1,200 mg intravenously every 3 weeks. Durable clinical benefit was defined as a progression-free survival longer than 6 months, and TCR features were additionally tested against progression-free survival and overall survival. Durable clinical benefit was achieved by nine patients but not by the remaining 20. About 90% of the 29 patients were males with bladder-origin urothelial cancer, and about 60% of the 29 reported a prior smoking history. TCR sequencing covered pretreatment tumor samples and matched, serially collected peripheral blood taken before and after atezolizumab treatment. Blood samples were analyzed 3 weeks after the start of treatment (second dose) and 6 weeks after the start of treatment. A median of roughly 140,000 T cells and fewer than 85,000 unique TCRs was obtained from blood samples, and a median clonality of 0.080 was observed. Pretreatment blood TCR-seq was available for fewer than 30 patients, at least one posttreatment blood collection was obtained for about 24 patients, and tumor TCR-seq was available for about 24 patients. In the same patients who had TCR sequencing, pretreatment tumors also underwent whole exome sequencing and RNA sequencing. Somatic, immune and clinical correlates of response to PD-L1 blockade with atezolizumab in urothelial cancer were the focus of an exploratory multi-omic analysis. Patients had an ECOG performance status of 0 or 1 and had received between 0 and 3 prior chemotherapy regimens.

In regard to this clone: This receptor's antigen is unknown. Base qualities are not recorded, but no much larger clone differs from it by a single base.

Beyond this particular receptor, the publication reports: A pretreatment peripheral blood TCR clonality below the median was linked to improved progression-free and overall survival. Patients with durable benefit showed greater expansion of tumor-associated TCR clones in peripheral blood 3 weeks after starting treatment (n ≈ 20, p = 0.022). Because the sample size was small (n ≈ 28) and many of the analyses were exploratory, the results are meant to be hypothesis-generating.

The cysteine opens and the phenylalanine closes a CDR3 of 16 amino acids. The DNA shown is the 48-base CDR3, in frame from base 1. Per the publication, the time point label means: peripheral blood 6 weeks after treatment start. The cohort included some 30 patients with locally advanced or metastatic urothelial carcinoma who were treated at Memorial Sloan Kettering on a trial protocol. Peripheral blood mononuclear cells were collected from each patient pretreatment and during treatment, giving between 1 and 8 total time points per patient. The Qiagen DNeasy Blood extraction kit was used to purify genomic DNA from total PBMCs and tumor samples. PBMCs were collected pretreatment and during treatment, and were isolated and stored as previously described. To estimate absolute template abundance from read counts, synthetic TCR analog templates were spiked into each PCR. The immunoSEQ assay was used to amplify TCRbeta CDR3 regions from genomic DNA with bias-controlled V and J gene primers. Rearranged TCRbeta segments were sequenced at approximately 20X coverage. The original pipeline was this. Sequencing errors were corrected by clustering and CDR3s were annotated against IMGT to assign V, D and J genes. Downstream analyses used only productive TCRbeta rearrangements and left out out-of-frame or stop-codon sequences. Clonality was computed as one minus Shannon entropy normalized by the log of the number of unique productive sequences. Fisher's exact test with Benjamini-Hochberg correction, using a cutoff of adjusted p below 0.01, was how clones that differed between time points or between blood and tumor were identified. The table comes from immuneACCESS by way of TCRdb, which keeps in-frame sequences with V and J called. Part of the clones is missing from these tables; in studies checked, under half for an unresolved V gene and the rest for unknown reasons. That table furnishes V, J and clone size, whereas the DNA furnished D and trimming. Here the sample has roughly 100,000 clones; 83% occur a single time. The ten largest account for under 9.5% of the sample.

The rearranged chain carries TRBV21-1 and TRBJ2-7; the D call in the table, TRBD2, was not verified against the DNA. TRBV21-1 is shown as a pseudogene. The specimen was PBMCs, collected around atezolizumab (anti-PD-L1) treatment. The receptor comes from a man between 65 and 85 years old with urothelial cancer. The nucleotides are TGTGCCAGCCTTAACGCACTAGCGGGAAAGGTCTACGAGCAGTACTTC. The resulting protein is CASLNALAGKVYEQYF.